The 20 T cell receptor beta chains below come from one sample, sequenced in a study of T cells in narcolepsy. Assay: immunoSEQ multiplex PCR; the TCRdb copy retains only in-frame clones and omits some. This table has under 40,000 clones, 75% to 90% appearing once. The sequenced sample consisted of memory (CD45RA-) CD4+ T cells from blood. Every receptor here comes from a human donor in good health.

This clone was seen a handful of times. The chain links TRBV28 to TRBJ2-7, with D perhaps matching TRBD2 (6 bases). The CDR3 totals 14 residues. Per germline, CDR1 MDHEN and CDR2 SYDVKM. V shed 6 bases and J shed 5 bases, with 17 bases lying between them. CDR3 sequence (DNA): TGTGCCAGCAGCCGCACGGGGGAGTTCAACGAGCAGTACGTC. It is translated as CASSRTGEFNEQYV.

V gene TRBV27 combines with J gene TRBJ2-5; TRBD2 might be the D (6 bases). CDR1 and CDR2 from the germline V gene are MNHEY and SMNVEV (reference sequence). Deletions cut 5 bases from V and 2 bases from J, with 18 bases between. This CDR3 spans 16 amino acids. The CDR3 spells CASSPGLYRGQETQYF. CDR3 nucleotide sequence: TGTGCCAGCAGTCCTGGACTATATAGAGGACAAGAGACCCAGTACTTC.

The chain employs TRBV2 and TRBJ2-7; D may be TRBD2 (6 bases). The length of the CDR3 is 15 residues. Germline V gene lookup returns CDR1 SNHLY and CDR2 FYNNEI. For the CDR3, the DNA is TGTGCCAGCAGTGTTCGGGACGGGGGACCCTACGGGCAGTACGTC. Residues: CASSVRDGGPYGQYV.

The chain uses TRBV7-2 and TRBJ1-5; D ambiguous. The CDR3 runs 17 residues. Germline loops: CDR1 SGHTA, CDR2 FQGNSA. V was pared by 2 bases and J by 4 bases, with 18 bases between. This CDR3 is CASSLYPTTLGNQPQHF. The CDR3 bases are TGTGCCAGCAGCTTATATCCCACGACCCTTGGGAATCAGCCCCAGCATTTT.

V usage is TRBV28 and J usage is TRBJ1-2; 10 bases are shared with TRBD1. This CDR3 region has 14 residues. CDR1 is MDHEN, CDR2 SYDVKM, per germline. The junction had 9 bases not matched to a gene; V was cut back by 6 bases and J by 8 bases. CDR3 nucleotides: TGTGCCAGCAGAACCGGGACAGGGGCCTTCGGCTACACCTTC. Translation gives CASRTGTGAFGYTF.

The rearrangement links TRBV6-6 to TRBJ2-1; TRBD1 might be the D (5 bases). V gave up 2 bases and J gave up 7 bases, with 15 bases separating them. Germline values: CDR1 MNHNY, CDR2 SVGAGI (reference sequence). CDR3 length equals 15 residues. The CDR3 protein is CASSYVSLQVNEQFF. CDR3 bases: TGTGCCAGCAGTTACGTCAGCCTACAGGTAAATGAGCAGTTCTTC.

The rearrangement links TRBV6-5 to TRBJ2-7, with unresolved D. V lost 2 bases, J lost 4 bases, and 15 bases lay in between. The CDR3 contains 15 residues. CDR1 is MNHEY and CDR2 is SVGAGI in the germline V gene. The CDR3 sequence is CASSYKGLKVYEQYF. The CDR3 region has the DNA TGTGCCAGCAGTTACAAGGGCTTGAAAGTGTACGAGCAGTACTTC.

This clone was found a few times. The CDR3, as DNA: TGTGCCAGCTCACTGGACAGGGGGCAATCACCCCTCCACTTT. Translating it yields CASSLDRGQSPLHF. This chain links TRBV18 with TRBJ1-6, with 11 nucleotides matching TRBD1. The germline V gene encodes CDR1 KGHSH and CDR2 LQKENI. Trimming at V came to 4 bases and at J to 10 bases, leaving 3 bases not matched to a gene. The CDR3 has 14 amino acids.

The sample holds one count of this clone. This chain connects TRBV28 to TRBJ2-7; no clear D. This CDR3 comprises 11 residues. Trimming took 7 bases from V and 2 from J, leaving 6 bases between them. Germline loops: CDR1 MDHEN, CDR2 SYDVKM. CDR3 loop: CASTETYEQYF. CDR3 nucleotide sequence: TGTGCCAGCACGGAGACCTACGAGCAGTACTTC.

This chain uses TRBV7-8 with TRBJ2-3; D not certain. The CDR3 runs to 12 residues. Looked up from germline, CDR1 is SGHVS and CDR2 is FQNEAQ. Trimming left V 7 bases short and J 6 bases short, with 11 bases between. CDR3 DNA sequence: TGTGCCAGCAACCCCACAGCGGATACGCAGTATTTT. This translates into CASNPTADTQYF.

This chain connects TRBV5-1 to TRBJ1-2, with 8 bases aligning to TRBD1. V trimming: 4 bases; J trimming: 3 bases; junction bases outside the gene matches: 8. CDR1 and CDR2 (germline): SGHRS, YFSETQ. This CDR3 spans 15 amino acids. CDR3 amino acids: CASSPGGTGDYGYTF. In DNA form, the CDR3 reads TGCGCCAGCAGCCCAGGGGGGACAGGTGACTATGGCTACACCTTC.

Only a few counts were recorded for this clone. The V and J genes are TRBV6-5 and TRBJ1-3, with 7 positions matching TRBD1. CDR3 length: 14 residues. Germline assignment: CDR1 MNHEY and CDR2 SVGAGI. V dropped 6 bases and J dropped 2; count of bases not matched to a gene: 4. The CDR3 region is CASSRGQAGNTIYF. DNA of the CDR3: TGTGCCAGCAGCCGAGGACAGGCTGGAAACACCATATATTTT.

This sequence joins TRBV7-2 and TRBJ1-3, with TRBD1 matching over 10 bases. This CDR3 region has 17 residues. Germline trimming cut 5 bases from V and 0 bases from J; bases unmatched to any gene: 7. From germline, CDR1 is SGHTA and CDR2 FQGNSA. CDR3 sequence (DNA): TGTGCCAGCAGCCTAGGGGGACAGGGGCTCTCTGGAAACACCATATATTTT. This codes for CASSLGGQGLSGNTIYF.

This chain joins TRBV5-1 and TRBJ1-1; D call uncertain. The CDR3 is made up of 14 amino acids. Germline loops: CDR1 SGHRS, CDR2 YFSETQ. V gave up 0 bases and J gave up 5 bases, with 11 bases separating them. The CDR3 here is CASSLVRTETEAFF. CDR3 DNA sequence: TGCGCCAGCAGCTTGGTTCGGACGGAAACTGAAGCTTTCTTT.

CDR3 DNA sequence: TGCGCCAGCAGCTTGGATCAGACTAACACTGAAGCTTTCTTT. Its protein product is CASSLDQTNTEAFF. The V gene is TRBV5-1, the J gene TRBJ1-1; no clear D. The ends were cut back, 0 bases at V and 2 bases at J, with 8 bases in the middle. The CDR3 spans 14 residues. CDR1 and CDR2 (germline): SGHRS, YFSETQ.

This rearrangement joins TRBV7-2 to TRBJ2-5; D possibly corresponds to TRBD1 (5 bases). Trimming pared 3 bases from V and 4 bases from J, leaving 12 bases between. Germline lookup yields CDR1 SGHTA and CDR2 FQGNSA. The CDR3 loop spans 14 amino acids. For the CDR3, the DNA is TGTGCCAGCAGCTTTAGCAGGGTGGGAGAGACCCAGTACTTC. It is translated as CASSFSRVGETQYF.

The V call is TRBV6-5, the J call TRBJ1-2; D is uncertain. The V gene's germline CDR1 is MNHEY and CDR2 SVGAGI. V dropped 4 bases and J dropped 6 bases, with 15 bases sitting between them. CDR3 length equals 14 residues. In nucleotides, the CDR3 is TGTGCCAGCAGTTCAACCGGGCTTACGCATGGCTACACCTTC. This codes for CASSSTGLTHGYTF.

The V call is TRBV5-6, the J call TRBJ2-2; a possible D gene is TRBD2 (5 bases). The V gene lost 0 bases and the J gene lost 0 bases, with 6 bases spanning the gap. The CDR3 runs 15 residues. Per the germline V gene, CDR1 is SGHDT and CDR2 is YYEEEE. The CDR3 region has the DNA TGTGCCAGCAGCTTGGGACTAACGAACACCGGGGAGCTGTTTTTT. Protein sequence: CASSLGLTNTGELFF. The full variable domain, with the rest looked up from reference TRBV5-6 and TRBJ2-2, is DAGVTQSPTHLIKTRGQQVTLRCSPKSGHDTVSWYQQALGQGPQFIFQYYEEEERQRGNFPDRFSGHQFPNYSSELNVNALLLGDSALYLCASSLGLTNTGELFFGEGSRLTVL.

The CDR3 reads CASSQDRKETQYF. CDR3 DNA sequence: TGTGCCAGCAGTCAGGACAGAAAAGAGACCCAGTACTTC. This chain links TRBV6-5 with TRBJ2-5, with TRBD1 as a possible D gene (6 bases). The CDR3 length is 13 residues. The V end lost 5 bases, the J end lost 3 bases, and 10 bases lay between the germline ends. Looked up from germline, CDR1 is MNHEY and CDR2 is SVGAGI.

The rearrangement uses TRBV6-1 and TRBJ1-5; 10 bases align to TRBD1. Germline V lookup: CDR1 MNHNS, CDR2 SASEGT. The CDR3 extends over 15 amino acids. Trimming removed 6 bases from V and 3 bases from J; junction bases left unmatched: 5. In nucleotides, the CDR3 is TGTGCCAGCAGGGGACAGGGGCTAAACAATCAGCCCCAGCATTTT. It codes for CASRGQGLNNQPQHF.